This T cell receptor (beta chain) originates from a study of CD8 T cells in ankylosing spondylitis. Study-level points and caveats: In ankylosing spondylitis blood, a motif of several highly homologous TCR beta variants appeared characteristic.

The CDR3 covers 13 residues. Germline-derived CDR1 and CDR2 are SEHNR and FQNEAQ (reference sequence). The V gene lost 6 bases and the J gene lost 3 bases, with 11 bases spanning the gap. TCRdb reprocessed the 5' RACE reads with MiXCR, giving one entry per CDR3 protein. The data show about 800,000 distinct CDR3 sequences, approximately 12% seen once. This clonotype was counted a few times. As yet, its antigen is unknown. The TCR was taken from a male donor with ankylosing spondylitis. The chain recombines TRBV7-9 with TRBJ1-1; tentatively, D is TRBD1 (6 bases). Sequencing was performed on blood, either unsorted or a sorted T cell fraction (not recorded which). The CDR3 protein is CASSRQVDTEAFF. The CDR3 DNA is TGTGCCAGCAGTCGACAGGTGGACACTGAAGCTTTCTTT.